This passage covers 22 T cell receptor beta chains from one sample sequenced in a study of blood T cell repertoires in COVID-19 (dated by TCRdb to about 2020). Library method: the immunoSEQ multiplex PCR assay. TCRdb carries this immuneACCESS record with in-frame sequences only. Its versions omit some clonotypes, under half of them owing to an unresolved V gene in the studies checked, with the rest unexplained. The sample contains under 200,000 clones, 75% to 95% of them found a single time. The top ten hold around 0.53% of the sample. Sequenced sample: peripheral blood. The receptors originated from a man aged 50-59 years with acute or convalescent COVID-19.

This chain uses TRBV6-5 with TRBJ1-1; 8 bases align to TRBD1. Germline values: CDR1 MNHEY, CDR2 SVGAGI. With 10 bases clipped from V and 10 bases from J, the junction kept 5 bases outside the gene matches. The CDR3 runs to 10 residues. In DNA form, the CDR3 reads TGTGCCACCCAGGGGGCCGCAGCTTTCTTT. Its translation is CATQGAAAFF.

The V gene is TRBV3-1 (or the pseudogene TRBV3-2), the J gene TRBJ1-2; no clear D gene. CDR1 LGHDT and CDR2 YNNKEL come from the germline V gene (reference sequence). The length of the CDR3 is 15 residues. Trimming removed 4 bases at V and 4 bases at J, with 16 bases between. CDR3 region: CASSLYAGQSYGYTF. CDR3 DNA: TGTGCCAGCAGCCTTTACGCGGGCCAGAGCTATGGCTACACCTTC.

V is TRBV6-5 and J is TRBJ2-3, with a tentative D call TRBD1 (6 bases). In germline, CDR1 is MNHEY, CDR2 SVGAGI. V was trimmed by 6 bases and J by 3 bases, leaving 16 bases between them. This CDR3 region has 15 residues. The CDR3 sequence: CASRDETGGTDTQYF. For the CDR3, the DNA is TGTGCCAGCAGGGACGAGACAGGTGGGACAGATACGCAGTATTTT.

This rearrangement joins TRBV12-3 or TRBV12-4 to TRBJ1-1; possible D gene TRBD1, 5 bases. Trimming removed 6 bases from V and 5 bases from J, with 13 bases in between. The CDR3 contains 13 residues. The chain's CDR3 is CASRTTRETEAFF. The DNA for the CDR3 is TGTGCCAGCAGGACGACCAGGGAAACTGAAGCTTTCTTT.

This clone was detected only once. The V call is TRBV7-9, the J call TRBJ2-7, with 10 bases aligning to TRBD1. CDR3 size: 14 residues. The ends lost 5 bases at V and 5 bases at J; junction bases unmatched: 6. From germline, CDR1 is SEHNR and CDR2 FQNEAQ (reference sequence). The CDR3 spells CASSPTGGSDEQYF. The CDR3 bases are TGTGCCAGCAGCCCGACAGGGGGCTCGGACGAGCAGTACTTC.

This chain links TRBV29-1 with TRBJ1-2, with 7 positions matching TRBD1. The CDR3 has 13 residues. V shed 2 bases, J shed 5 bases, and the junction held 5 bases outside the gene matches. Germline V gene lookup returns CDR1 SQVTM and CDR2 ANQGSEA. CDR3 in amino acids: CSVEPDRNYGYTF. In nucleotides, the CDR3 is TGCAGCGTTGAACCGGACAGGAATTATGGCTACACCTTC. The full variable domain, with the rest looked up from reference TRBV29-1 and TRBJ1-2, is SAVISQKPSRDICQRGTSLTIQCQVDSQVTMMFWYRQQPGQSLTLIATANQGSEATYESGFVIDKFPISRPNLTFSTLTVSNMSPEDSSIYLCSVEPDRNYGYTFGSGTRLTVV.

The J gene is TRBJ2-7, the V gene TRBV30, with a tentative D call TRBD1 (6 bases). The CDR3 spans 15 residues. CDR1 GTSNPN and CDR2 SVGIG come from the germline V gene (reference sequence). Deletions cut 3 bases from V and 2 bases from J, with 17 bases between. CDR3 nucleotide sequence: TGTGCCTGGAGCGCCTTAGGACAGCCTACCTACGAGCAGTACTTC. Translated, it gives CAWSALGQPTYEQYF. The whole variable domain, filled in from reference TRBV30 and TRBJ2-7, reads SQTIHQWPATLVQPVGSPLSLECTVEGTSNPNLYWYRQAAGRGLQLLFYSVGIGQISSEVPQNLSASRPQDRQFILSSKKLLLSDSGFYLCAWSALGQPTYEQYFGPGTRLTVT.

The chain recombines TRBV5-1 with TRBJ2-3, with 12 nucleotides matching TRBD2. The J segment lost 7 bases and the V segment lost 6 bases, leaving 9 bases of the junction unmatched. The CDR3 covers 15 residues. In germline, CDR1 is SGHRS, CDR2 YFSETQ. CDR3 in DNA: TGCGCCAGCACCATTCTAGCGGGAGGGCCTAATACGCAGTATTTT. This gives the protein CASTILAGGPNTQYF.

The chain uses TRBV28 and TRBJ1-4; 9 bases match TRBD1. The CDR3 contains 15 residues. Germline V gene sequence: CDR1 MDHEN, CDR2 SYDVKM. V lost 3 bases, J lost 8 bases, and 7 bases stayed unmatched. In DNA form, the CDR3 reads TGTGCCAGCAGTTTTTACCGGGACAGGGTAGAAAAACTGTTTTTT. It is translated as CASSFYRDRVEKLFF.

The chain combines TRBV11-2 with TRBJ2-1; 9 bases align to TRBD1. CDR3 length equals 14 residues. Germline assignment: CDR1 SGHAT and CDR2 FQNNGV. V was clipped by 0 bases and J by 10 bases; unmatched bases: 4. The CDR3 region has the DNA TGTGCCAGCAGCTTAGAGCCTGACAGGGGGGAGCAGTTCTTC. Its protein is CASSLEPDRGEQFF.

This chain uses TRBV28 with TRBJ1-4; 8 nucleotides line up with TRBD1. J lost 5 bases, V lost 4 bases, and 9 bases had no gene match. The CDR3 loop spans 16 amino acids. The germline gives CDR1 MDHEN, CDR2 SYDVKM. The CDR3 nucleotides are TGTGCCAGCAGTTCGGCAGGGGGCGGCCCGAATGAAAAACTGTTTTTT. This sequence encodes CASSSAGGGPNEKLFF.

The genes are TRBV15 and TRBJ1-5; no reliable D call. Deletions cut 4 bases from V and 4 bases from J, with 8 bases between. Germline values: CDR1 LNHNV, CDR2 YYDKDF (reference sequence). The CDR3 runs 13 residues. In nucleotides, the CDR3 is TGTGCCACCAGCACAACAGCTAATCAGCCCCAGCATTTT. Translation gives CATSTTANQPQHF.

The chain links TRBV3-1 (or the pseudogene TRBV3-2) to TRBJ1-6; D perhaps matches TRBD1 (5 bases). Germline CDR1 and CDR2: LGHDT and YNNKEL (reference sequence). This CDR3 spans 16 amino acids. V shed 1 base and J shed 9 bases, with 16 bases lying between them. CDR3 coding DNA: TGTGCCAGCAGCCAAGCGGTAATTGGGGCACGTTCACCCCTCCACTTT. It is translated as CASSQAVIGARSPLHF.

The chain joins TRBV4-1 to TRBJ2-7, with D hard to call. The CDR3 runs 13 residues. V was shortened by 2 bases and J by 6 bases, with 11 bases between the two germline ends. Germline CDR1 MGHRA, CDR2 YSYEKL. CDR3 coding DNA: TGCGCCAGCAGCCAAAGTACAGCCTCCGAGCAGTACTTC. This translates into CASSQSTASEQYF.

The V and J genes are TRBV19 and TRBJ1-3; possibly TRBD1 for D (5 bases). CDR1 is LNHDA, CDR2 SQIVND, per germline (reference sequence). V dropped 4 bases and J dropped 0 bases, with 10 bases sitting between them. The CDR3 covers 15 residues. CDR3 protein: CASSTTGASGNTIYF. The CDR3 DNA reads as TGTGCCAGTAGTACTACAGGAGCCTCTGGAAACACCATATATTTT.

This clone has a single count. This chain uses TRBV9 with TRBJ1-2; D is perhaps TRBD1 (6 bases). This CDR3 contains 15 residues. Per the germline V gene, CDR1 is SGDLS and CDR2 is YYNGEE. V shed 3 bases and J shed 6 bases, with 18 bases lying between them. The chain's CDR3 is CASSERQAVGDGYTF. The CDR3 DNA reads as TGTGCCAGCAGCGAGCGACAGGCTGTGGGAGATGGCTACACCTTC.

The gene calls are TRBV9 and TRBJ2-1; 10 bases line up with TRBD2. This CDR3 has 16 residues. In germline, CDR1 is SGDLS, CDR2 YYNGEE. V lost 6 bases and J lost 5; bases outside the gene matches: 11. The CDR3 sequence is CASTVSGGLLDNEQFF. The CDR3 DNA is TGTGCCAGCACCGTTAGCGGGGGGCTCCTGGACAATGAGCAGTTCTTC.

A word on this clone: The identical CDR3 is also encoded by other nucleotide sequences in the sample. V is TRBV6-2 or TRBV6-3 and J is TRBJ2-2, with D uncertain. This CDR3 has 14 amino acids. V lost 0 bases, J lost 2 bases, and 4 bases lay in between. Germline V gives CDR1 MNHEY, CDR2 SVGEGT. CDR3 loop: CASSYSLNTGELFF. The CDR3 bases are TGTGCCAGCAGTTACTCCCTAAACACCGGGGAGCTGTTTTTT.

The chain employs TRBV19 and TRBJ1-5; possibly TRBD1 for D (6 bases). This CDR3 has 17 residues. Trimming took off 5 bases at V and 0 bases at J, with 17 bases between the two ends. Per germline, CDR1 LNHDA and CDR2 SQIVND (reference sequence). CDR3 nucleotide sequence: TGTGCCAGTAGTGACCAGGGGCAAACTTATAGCAATCAGCCCCAGCATTTT. Residues: CASSDQGQTYSNQPQHF.

In DNA, the CDR3 is TGTGCCAGCTCACCCTCTAGGGGATCTAATTCACCCCTCCACTTT. Its translation is CASSPSRGSNSPLHF. The chain recombines TRBV18 with TRBJ1-6; a weak D match, TRBD1 (5 bases). Germline CDR1 KGHSH, CDR2 LQKENI. The V end was cut by 3 bases, the J end by 6 bases, with 12 bases between. The CDR3 length is 15 residues.

The chain has TRBV6-5 and TRBJ1-1; the D gene is possibly TRBD1 (6 bases). CDR1 is MNHEY, CDR2 SVGAGI, per germline. V lost 6 bases to trimming and J lost 6 bases, with 17 bases between them. The CDR3 contains 14 residues. This chain's CDR3 is CASRLGQNHPEAFF. For the CDR3, the DNA is TGTGCCAGCAGACTCGGACAGAATCACCCTGAAGCTTTCTTT.

The CDR3, as DNA: TGTGCCAGCAGCCTCGGGGAGAACACTGAAGCTTTCTTT. Protein sequence: CASSLGENTEAFF. V and J are TRBV3-1 (or the pseudogene TRBV3-2) and TRBJ1-1, with D hard to call. V was clipped by 4 bases and J by 1 base, with 7 bases between them. CDR1 and CDR2 from the germline V gene are LGHDT and YNNKEL (reference sequence). The CDR3 totals 13 residues.